A selection of T cell receptor beta chains follows, all from one sample in a study of regulatory T cells in long-lasting Graves disease. TCRdb independently ran MiXCR on the multiplex PCR reads; one entry per CDR3 protein. The table has roughly 260,000 distinct CDR3 sequences, approximately 20% seen once. These same data were also listed under a study on T cells in Graves' hyperthyroidism and ophthalmopathy.

The sample here was peripheral blood mononuclear cells (PBMCs), taken at new diagnosis, from a patient treated with antithyroid drugs. All receptors derive from a woman aged 25 to 39 with Graves disease. The CDR3 runs from the conserved cysteine through the conserved F or W. A D gene is named only where the DNA matches it firmly. Clone size is not always given. Where it is, it says once, few, many or a class for expanded clones.

CDR3nt	CDR3aa	d_gene	abundance	v_gene	j_gene
TGCAGTGCTAGCACCCTAGGTGGGACAGGGCGGGCAGATACGCAGTATTTT	CSASTLGGTGRADTQYF	TRBD1	many	TRBV20-1	TRBJ2-3
TGTGCCAGCAGCCAAGGAGGGGCGAACTATGGCTACACCTTC	CASSQGGANYGYTF	.	many	TRBV5-1	TRBJ1-2
TGCAGTGCCGCGGGCAGGGGAGTCGATACGCAGTATTTT	CSAAGRGVDTQYF	.	.	TRBV20-1	TRBJ2-3
TGTGCCAGCAGCGCCCAACCGGGTCCCTATGGCTACACCTTC	CASSAQPGPYGYTF	.	.	TRBV7-9	TRBJ1-2
TGTGCCAGCAGTACGAGGGGGTTAGGAGAAAAACTGTTTTTT	CASSTRGLGEKLFF	.	many	TRBV6-1	TRBJ1-4
TGTGCCAGCAGCTATCAGGGGGCGCGTGGAAACACCATATATTTT	CASSYQGARGNTIYF	TRBD1	many	TRBV3-1	TRBJ1-3
TGTGCCAGCAGCTTAGGGGGCACCTACAATGAGCAGTTCTTC	CASSLGGTYNEQFF	.	many	TRBV11-3	TRBJ2-1
TGTGCCAGCAGCCCCTCGGGGGAAGCTTTCTTT	CASSPSGEAFF	.	once	TRBV4-2	TRBJ1-1
TGTGCCAGCAGTTACTCATCTCCGAACACTGAAGCTTTCTTT	CASSYSSPNTEAFF	.	many	TRBV6-2/TRBV6-3	TRBJ1-1
TGTGCCAGCTATGGACTAGCGGGGGGGCCGATGCGCGGGGAGCTGTTTTTT	CASYGLAGGPMRGELFF	TRBD2	many	TRBV27	TRBJ2-2
TGTGCCAGCAGCCAAGCAAGCGGGGCCCCCTACGAGCAGTACTTC	CASSQASGAPYEQYF	TRBD2	few	TRBV4-2	TRBJ2-7
TGTGCTATGACGGTCTCTGGAAACACCATATATTTT	CAMTVSGNTIYF	.	many	TRBV12-3/TRBV12-4	TRBJ1-3
TGTGCCAGCAGCCTCCAGGGGGCCGGCGGGGAGCTGTTTTTT	CASSLQGAGGELFF	TRBD1	many	TRBV7-3	TRBJ2-2
TGTGCCAGCAGTTACTCCCAGACAGGGGGTAATTCACCCCTCCACTTT	CASSYSQTGGNSPLHF	TRBD1	many	TRBV6-5	TRBJ1-6
TGCGCCAGCAGTGGACGTAGCGGGAGCACAGATACGCAGTATTTT	CASSGRSGSTDTQYF	TRBD2	.	TRBV10-2	TRBJ2-3
TGTGCCAGCAGTCCGAGACTCCAGGACAATGAAAAACTGTTTTTT	CASSPRLQDNEKLFF	.	.	TRBV7-9	TRBJ1-4
TGTGCCAGCAGCCAAGATCGGCGGGAGTACAATGAGCAGTTCTTC	CASSQDRREYNEQFF	TRBD2	many	TRBV3-1	TRBJ2-1
TGTGCCAGCACCCGACAGGGTTGGGCCTACGACTATGGCTACACCTTC	CASTRQGWAYDYGYTF	TRBD1	many	TRBV18	TRBJ1-2
TGTGCCAGCTCACTGGCCCTGCGGACTAGCGGGGTGGGCGAGCAGTACTTC	CASSLALRTSGVGEQYF	TRBD2	many	TRBV18	TRBJ2-7
TGTGCCAGCAGCGGGACAATTGATCAGCCCCAGCATTTT	CASSGTIDQPQHF	.	many	TRBV12-3/TRBV12-4	TRBJ1-5
TGTGCCAGCAGTCTTCCGTCTGGAGGGCCATATGAGCAGTTCTTC	CASSLPSGGPYEQFF	.	.	TRBV28	TRBJ2-1
TGTGCCAGTAGGCTGCTAAGATATAGCAATCAGCCCCAGCATTTT	CASRLLRYSNQPQHF	.	many	TRBV19	TRBJ1-5
TGTGCCAGCAGCCAAGGTAATTTCTGGGGGCTAAGGAGCTCCTACGAGCAGTACTTC	CASSQGNFWGLRSSYEQYF	.	many	TRBV3-1	TRBJ2-7
TGTGCCAGCAGCTCCCTCCCGGGCCATGAAAAACTGTTTTTT	CASSSLPGHEKLFF	.	many	TRBV7-9	TRBJ1-4
TGCAGTGCCCCCTACCGGGTTCTCCAAGAGACCCAGTACTTC	CSAPYRVLQETQYF	.	.	TRBV20-1	TRBJ2-5
TGCGCCAGCAGCTTGACACCACGGGGTAACAATGAGCAGTTCTTC	CASSLTPRGNNEQFF	.	.	TRBV5-1	TRBJ2-1
TGCGCCAGCAGCTCCCACCGGGCGACCGTTAACTATGGCTACACCTTC	CASSSHRATVNYGYTF	.	many	TRBV5-5	TRBJ1-2
TGTGCCAGCAGCCACGACCCCTGGGACCAAGTTAACTATGGCTACACCTTC	CASSHDPWDQVNYGYTF	.	many	TRBV4-2	TRBJ1-2
TGTGCCAGCAGTTTAGGGGGGTCCTATAATTCACCCCTCCACTTT	CASSLGGSYNSPLHF	.	.	TRBV12-3/TRBV12-4	TRBJ1-6
TGTGCCATCAGTGAGTCGAGCGGGATCGTTAGCACTGAAGCTTTCTTT	CAISESSGIVSTEAFF	.	many	TRBV10-3	TRBJ1-1
TGTGCCAGTAGTATTTCGGTGAACACTGAAGCTTTCTTT	CASSISVNTEAFF	.	many	TRBV19	TRBJ1-1
TGTGCCAGCTCACCACGGGAAACAACCGGGGAGCAGTACTTC	CASSPRETTGEQYF	.	many	TRBV18	TRBJ2-7
TGTGCCAGCAGTTACACTGGGACCAACTATGGCTACACCTTC	CASSYTGTNYGYTF	.	many	TRBV6-9	TRBJ1-2
TGTGCCAGCAGTTACGCGGGACATACTAATGAAAAACTGTTTTTT	CASSYAGHTNEKLFF	.	few	TRBV6-5	TRBJ1-4
TGTGCCAGCAGTTTTTATTTAGGCGAGCAGTACTTC	CASSFYLGEQYF	.	.	TRBV2	TRBJ2-7
TGTGCCAGCACTCCGGGACTTTACACCGGGGAGCTGTTTTTT	CASTPGLYTGELFF	.	.	TRBV27	TRBJ2-2
TGCAGTGCTAGAGATCTAACAATCCAAGAGACCCAGCACTTC	CSARDLTIQETQHF	.	few	TRBV20-1	TRBJ2-5
TGTGCCAGCAGCTTACTACAGAACTTACCCAATGAAAAACTGTTTTTT	CASSLLQNLPNEKLFF	.	many	TRBV7-9	TRBJ1-4
TGTGCCAGCAGCTCCGTCAGGGTATCCGATTCACCCCTCCACTTT	CASSSVRVSDSPLHF	.	.	TRBV7-2	TRBJ1-6
TGCAGTGCTAACCCCGGGACAGGGTATAGCAATCAGCCCCAGCATTTT	CSANPGTGYSNQPQHF	TRBD1	few	TRBV20-1	TRBJ1-5
TGTGCCAGCAGCTCCCACAGGGTTGCCTATGGCTACACCTTC	CASSSHRVAYGYTF	.	many	TRBV7-9	TRBJ1-2
TGCGCCAGCAGCTCGCTCCATAGTTTGTCCACTGAAGCTTTCTTT	CASSSLHSLSTEAFF	.	many	TRBV5-1	TRBJ1-1